The sequence of this TCR beta chain was determined in a study of blood T cell repertoires in COVID-19. Study context: Whether acute or convalescent, the COVID-19 samples came from the United States, Italy and Spain.

Per germline, CDR1 SEHNR and CDR2 FQNEAQ (reference sequence). The CDR3 totals 15 residues. Trimming removed 5 bases from V and 5 bases from J; junction bases left unmatched: 11. Produced via immunoSEQ multiplex PCR; TCRdb's table is partial and in-frame only. The repertoire has about 250,000 clones, 80% to 85% of them found once; the top ten carry about a sixth. This clonotype originated in a person aged 70 to 85 with COVID-19, enrolled during active disease. The V and J genes are TRBV7-9 and TRBJ2-5, with 7 bases lining up with TRBD1. Sequenced input: peripheral blood. The CDR3 loop is CASSNRRGNRETQYF. The CDR3 nucleotides read TGTGCCAGCAGCAACCGCAGGGGGAACCGGGAGACCCAGTACTTC.